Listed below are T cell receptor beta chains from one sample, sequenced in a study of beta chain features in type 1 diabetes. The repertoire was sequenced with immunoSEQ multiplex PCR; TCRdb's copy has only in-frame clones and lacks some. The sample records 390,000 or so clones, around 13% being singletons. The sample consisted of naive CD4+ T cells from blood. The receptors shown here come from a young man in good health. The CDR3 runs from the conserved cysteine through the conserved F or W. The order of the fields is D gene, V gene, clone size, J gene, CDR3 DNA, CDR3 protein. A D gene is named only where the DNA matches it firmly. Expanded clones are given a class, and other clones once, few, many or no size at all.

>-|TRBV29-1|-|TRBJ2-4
TGCAGCGCCTCACCGGCGAGCCCCAAAAACATTCAGTACTTC
CSASPASPKNIQYF
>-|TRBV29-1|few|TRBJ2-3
TGCAGCGCTGCGTCCGGAGCCGCAGATACGCAGTATTTT
CSAASGAADTQYF
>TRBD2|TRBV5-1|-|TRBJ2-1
TGCGCCAGCAGCTTGTCAGCGGGAGCCTACAATGAGCAGTTCTTC
CASSLSAGAYNEQFF
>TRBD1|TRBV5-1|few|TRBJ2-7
TGCGCCAGCAGCTTGGCCTCCGGGACAGGGTACTACGAGCAGTACTTC
CASSLASGTGYYEQYF
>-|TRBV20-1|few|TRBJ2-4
TGCAGTGTCGGGCAGGGAAACATTCAGTACTTC
CSVGQGNIQYF
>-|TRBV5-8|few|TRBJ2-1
TGTGCCAGCAGCTTGGGGGCACTATCGCAGTTCTTC
CASSLGALSQFF
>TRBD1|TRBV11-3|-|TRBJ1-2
TGTGCCAGCAGCTTAGTAGCGGGTCGGGACAGAACTAACTATGGCTACACCTTC
CASSLVAGRDRTNYGYTF
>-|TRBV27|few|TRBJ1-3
TGTGCCAGCAGTTCAAGAGGGGGAAACACCATATATTTT
CASSSRGGNTIYF
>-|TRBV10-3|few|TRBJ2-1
TGTGCCATCAGTGAGTCCGGAGTAAGGGAGCAGTTCTTC
CAISESGVREQFF
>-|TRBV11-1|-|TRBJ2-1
TGTGCCAGCAGCCCAGCGGCCCCGGGCGATGAGCAGTTCTTC
CASSPAAPGDEQFF
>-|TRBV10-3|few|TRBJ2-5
TGTGCCATCAGTGGGGCCGACAAAGACACCCAGTACTTC
CAISGADKDTQYF
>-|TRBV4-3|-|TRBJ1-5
TGCGCCAGCAGCCAAGAATGGGATCCTGGCAATCAGCCCCAGCATTTT
CASSQEWDPGNQPQHF
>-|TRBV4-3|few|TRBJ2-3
TGCGCCAGCAGCCCGAGGACATTAGATACGCAGTATTTT
CASSPRTLDTQYF
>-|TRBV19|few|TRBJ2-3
TGTGCCAGTAGTAAGCGACACCTAGATACAGATACGCAGTATTTT
CASSKRHLDTDTQYF
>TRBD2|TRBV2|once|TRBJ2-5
TGTGCCAGCCGCAAACTAGCGGAAGAGACCCAGTACTTC
CASRKLAEETQYF
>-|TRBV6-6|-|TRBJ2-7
TGTGCCAGCCTAAGGGCCCACGAGCAGTACTTC
CASLRAHEQYF
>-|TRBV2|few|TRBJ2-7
TGTGCCAGCAGTTCGGACTCCTACGAGCAGTACTTC
CASSSDSYEQYF
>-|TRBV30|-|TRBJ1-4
TGTGCCTGGAGTGTACGGGGAAATGAAAAACTGTTTTTT
CAWSVRGNEKLFF
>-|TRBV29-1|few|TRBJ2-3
TGCAGCGTTGATTTTTCTAACGCAGATACGCAGTATTTT
CSVDFSNADTQYF
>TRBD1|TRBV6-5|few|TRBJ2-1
TGTGCCAGCAGTCGAACAGGGGTACAGTTCTTC
CASSRTGVQFF
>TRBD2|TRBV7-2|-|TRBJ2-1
TGTGCCAGCAGCACGACTAGCGGCATGTACAATGAGCAGTTCTTC
CASSTTSGMYNEQFF
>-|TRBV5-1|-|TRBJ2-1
TGCGCCAGCAGCTTGTACGGTCCCGGGACCGTACGCTCCTACAATGAGCAGTTCTTC
CASSLYGPGTVRSYNEQFF
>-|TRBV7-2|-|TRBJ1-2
TGTGCCAGCAGCTTAGATAGGAATAGTGCCTACACCTTC
CASSLDRNSAYTF
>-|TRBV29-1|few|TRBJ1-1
TGCAGCGTTCTGACGGTTGGGACTGAAGCTTTCTTT
CSVLTVGTEAFF
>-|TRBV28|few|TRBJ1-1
TGTGCCAGCAGTTTACCAGGGAAAGAAGCTTTCTTT
CASSLPGKEAFF
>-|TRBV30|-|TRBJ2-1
TGTGCCTGGAGAACAACGGGAGCCTACAATGAGCAGTTCTTC
CAWRTTGAYNEQFF
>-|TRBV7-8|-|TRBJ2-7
TGTGCCAGCAGCCTCAAGCGTCTGGGTGCCTCCTACGAGCAGTACTTC
CASSLKRLGASYEQYF
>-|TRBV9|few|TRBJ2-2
TGTGCCAGCAGCGTAGACCCCAGGGGAGACACCGGGGAGCTGTTTTTT
CASSVDPRGDTGELFF
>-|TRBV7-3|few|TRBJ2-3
TGTGCCAGCAGCTTCGGCAGCCCACGCACTCGGGATACGCAGTATTTT
CASSFGSPRTRDTQYF
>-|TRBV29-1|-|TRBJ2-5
TGCAGCGTTGTCCCTCTGACAGGGAGGGAGACCCAGTACTTC
CSVVPLTGRETQYF
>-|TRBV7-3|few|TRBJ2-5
TGTGCCAGCAGCTTAGCAGACACAGACAGAATGTACCAAGAGACCCAGTACTTC
CASSLADTDRMYQETQYF
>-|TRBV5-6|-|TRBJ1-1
TGTGCCAGCAGCTTGGCCGGGACTGCTTTCTTT
CASSLAGTAFF
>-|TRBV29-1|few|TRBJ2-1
TGCAGCGTTGTTCGGCGGGCCTCGTACAATGAGCAGTTCTTC
CSVVRRASYNEQFF
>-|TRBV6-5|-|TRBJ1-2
TGTGCCAGCAGCCGACAGGCTGAGGCTATGGGCTACACCTTC
CASSRQAEAMGYTF
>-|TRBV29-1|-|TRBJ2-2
TGCAGCGCCACAGGCGTCGCGATGGCCGGGGAGCTGTTTTTT
CSATGVAMAGELFF
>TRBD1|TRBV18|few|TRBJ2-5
TGTGCCAGCTCACCAGACCGACAGGGGTGGGAGACCCAGTACTTC
CASSPDRQGWETQYF
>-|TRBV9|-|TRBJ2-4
TGTGCCAGCAGCGGAGCTCCTGTCGGCCTAGCCAAAAACATTCAGTACTTC
CASSGAPVGLAKNIQYF
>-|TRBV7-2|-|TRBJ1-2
TGTGCCAGCAGCTTAAGCGTCTATGGCTACACCTTC
CASSLSVYGYTF
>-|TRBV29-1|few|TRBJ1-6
TGCAGCGTTGTGGAGACCAACAATTCACCCCTCCACTTT
CSVVETNNSPLHF
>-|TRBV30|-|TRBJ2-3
TGTGCCTGGAGTAGGGCAGCAAGCACAGATACGCAGTATTTT
CAWSRAASTDTQYF
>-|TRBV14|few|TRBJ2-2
TGTGCCAGCAGCCAGACAGTGAACACCGGGGAGCTGTTTTTT
CASSQTVNTGELFF
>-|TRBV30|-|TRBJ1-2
TGTGCCTGGAGTGGGGGCTCTTATGGCTACACCTTC
CAWSGGSYGYTF
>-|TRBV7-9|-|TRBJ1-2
TGTGCCACCAAGAAACGCAACTATGGCTACACCTTC
CATKKRNYGYTF
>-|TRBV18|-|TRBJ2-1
TGTGCCAGCTCACCATTAGGACAGACTTACAATGAGCAGTTCTTC
CASSPLGQTYNEQFF
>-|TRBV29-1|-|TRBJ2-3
TGCAGCGGGAATTTAGTTGGGACAGATACGCAGTATTTT
CSGNLVGTDTQYF
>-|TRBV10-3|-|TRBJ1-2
TGTGCCATCAGTGATTTTCAGACTAACTATGGCTACACCTTC
CAISDFQTNYGYTF
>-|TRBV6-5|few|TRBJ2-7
TGTGCCAGCAGTTCGATAGGGACCGTTTATGCCTACGAGCAGTACTTC
CASSSIGTVYAYEQYF
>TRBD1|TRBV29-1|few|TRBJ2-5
TGCAGCGCCAGGGGGCGCGGGGAGACCCAGTACTTC
CSARGRGETQYF
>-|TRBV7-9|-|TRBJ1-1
TGTGCCAGCAGCCTAGACACTGAAGCTTTCTTT
CASSLDTEAFF
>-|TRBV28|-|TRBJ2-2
TGTGCCAGCAGTTCCAGGGGTGACACCGGGGAGCTGTTTTTT
CASSSRGDTGELFF
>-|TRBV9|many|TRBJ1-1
TGTGCCAGCAGCGTAGCTGCCAGAAACACTGAAGCTTTCTTT
CASSVAARNTEAFF
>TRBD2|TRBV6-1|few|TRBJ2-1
TGTGCCAGCAGTGAAGGCCGACTAGCGGGAATATACAATGAGCAGTTCTTC
CASSEGRLAGIYNEQFF
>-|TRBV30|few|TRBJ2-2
TGTGCCTGGAGTCAACACCTGAACACCGGGGAGCTGTTTTTT
CAWSQHLNTGELFF